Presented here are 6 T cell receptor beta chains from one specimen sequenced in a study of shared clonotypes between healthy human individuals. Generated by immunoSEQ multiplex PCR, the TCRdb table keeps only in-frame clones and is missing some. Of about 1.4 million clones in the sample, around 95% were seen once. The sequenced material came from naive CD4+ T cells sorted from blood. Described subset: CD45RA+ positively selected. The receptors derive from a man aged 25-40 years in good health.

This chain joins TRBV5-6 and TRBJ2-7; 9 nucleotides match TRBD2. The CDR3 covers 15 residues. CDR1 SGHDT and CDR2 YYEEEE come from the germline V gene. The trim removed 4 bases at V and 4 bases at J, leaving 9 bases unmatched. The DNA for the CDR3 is TGTGCCAGCAGCCCCGTGCGGGAGGGCCTATACGAGCAGTACTTC. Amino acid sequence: CASSPVREGLYEQYF.

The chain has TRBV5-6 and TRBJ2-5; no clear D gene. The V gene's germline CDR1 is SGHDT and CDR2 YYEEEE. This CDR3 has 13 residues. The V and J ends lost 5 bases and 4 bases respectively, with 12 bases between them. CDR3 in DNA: TGTGCCAGCAGTGGACGGAGTCTAGAGACCCAGTACTTC. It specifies CASSGRSLETQYF.

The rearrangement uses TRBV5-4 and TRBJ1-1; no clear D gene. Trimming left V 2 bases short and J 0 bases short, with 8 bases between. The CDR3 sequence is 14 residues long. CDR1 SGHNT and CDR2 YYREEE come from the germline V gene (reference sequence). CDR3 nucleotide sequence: TGTGCCAGCAGCTTTGAGCCTTTGAACACTGAAGCTTTCTTT. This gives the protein CASSFEPLNTEAFF.

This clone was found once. CDR3 region: CASSGGLYEQYF. The CDR3 nucleotides are TGTGCCAGTAGCGGGGGGCTCTACGAGCAGTACTTC. The chain has TRBV19 and TRBJ2-7, with D maybe TRBD2 (7 bases). The CDR3 consists of 12 residues. V lost 6 bases to trimming and J lost 3 bases, with 9 bases between them. Germline CDR1 and CDR2: LNHDA and SQIVND (reference sequence).

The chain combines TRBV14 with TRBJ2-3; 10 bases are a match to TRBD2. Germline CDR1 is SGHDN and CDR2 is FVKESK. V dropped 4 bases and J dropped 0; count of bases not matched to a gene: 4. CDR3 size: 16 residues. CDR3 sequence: CASSRLTSGSTDTQYF. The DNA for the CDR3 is TGTGCCAGCAGCCGACTGACTAGCGGGAGCACAGATACGCAGTATTTT.

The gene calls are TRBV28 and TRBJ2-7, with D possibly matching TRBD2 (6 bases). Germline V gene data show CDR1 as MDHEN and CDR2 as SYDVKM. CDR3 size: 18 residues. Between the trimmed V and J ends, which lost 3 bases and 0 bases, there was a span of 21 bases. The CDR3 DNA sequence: TGTGCCAGCAGTTTCGTAGTAGTGATTCGGGGGAGCTCCTACGAGCAGTACTTC. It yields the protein CASSFVVVIRGSSYEQYF.